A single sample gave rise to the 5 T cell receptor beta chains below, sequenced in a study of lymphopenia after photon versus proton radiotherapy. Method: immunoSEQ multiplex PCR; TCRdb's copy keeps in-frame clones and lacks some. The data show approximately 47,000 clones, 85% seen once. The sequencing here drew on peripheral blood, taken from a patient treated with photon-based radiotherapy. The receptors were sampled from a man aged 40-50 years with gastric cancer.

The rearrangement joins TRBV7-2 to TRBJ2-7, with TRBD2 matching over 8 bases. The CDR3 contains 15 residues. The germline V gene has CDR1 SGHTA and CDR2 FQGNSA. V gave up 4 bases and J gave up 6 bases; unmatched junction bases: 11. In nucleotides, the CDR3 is TGTGCCAGCAGCTCAAGAGCGGGGGCCCGGGGCGAGCAGTACTTC. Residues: CASSSRAGARGEQYF.

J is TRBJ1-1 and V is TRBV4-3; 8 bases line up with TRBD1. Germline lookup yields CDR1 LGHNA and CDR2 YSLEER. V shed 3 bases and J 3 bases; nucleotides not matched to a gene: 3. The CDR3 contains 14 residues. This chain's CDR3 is CASSQNRGDTEAFF. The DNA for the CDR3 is TGCGCCAGCAGCCAGAACAGGGGGGACACTGAAGCTTTCTTT.

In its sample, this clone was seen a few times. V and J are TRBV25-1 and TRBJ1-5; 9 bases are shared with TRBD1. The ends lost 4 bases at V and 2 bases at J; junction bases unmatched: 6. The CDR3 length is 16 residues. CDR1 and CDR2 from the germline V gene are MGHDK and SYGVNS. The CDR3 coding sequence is TGTGCCAGCAGTGGGACAGGGGTAGGAGGCAATCAGCCCCAGCATTTT. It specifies CASSGTGVGGNQPQHF.

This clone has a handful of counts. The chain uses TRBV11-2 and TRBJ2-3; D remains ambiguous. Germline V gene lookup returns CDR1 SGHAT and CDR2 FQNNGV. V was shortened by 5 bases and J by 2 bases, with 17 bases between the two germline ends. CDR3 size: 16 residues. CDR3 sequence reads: CASSPNPDGSTDTQYF. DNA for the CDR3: TGTGCCAGCAGCCCCAACCCTGATGGGTCCACAGATACGCAGTATTTT.

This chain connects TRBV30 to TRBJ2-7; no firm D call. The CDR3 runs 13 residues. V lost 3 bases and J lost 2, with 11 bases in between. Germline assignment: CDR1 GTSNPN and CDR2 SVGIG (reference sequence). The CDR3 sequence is CAWRGISTYEQYF. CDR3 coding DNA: TGTGCCTGGAGGGGGATCTCCACCTACGAGCAGTACTTC.